This T cell receptor beta chain was identified in a study of blood T cell repertoires in COVID-19. Trimming removed 6 bases from V and 4 bases from J; junction bases left unmatched: 8. This CDR3 comprises 14 residues. Germline CDR1 and CDR2: MNHEY and SMNVEV (reference sequence). Among Cohort 3 donors, those recovered had two negative PCRs, clearance, or symptom resolution. In the original analysis: How many nucleated cells were present was estimated from reference gene primer amplification. Profiled with immunoSEQ multiplex PCR; TCRdb holds only in-frame clones, not every one. V and J calls and clone size are as listed in that table; D and trimming were resolved from the DNA. The data show more than 200,000 clones, roughly 80% seen once.

This TCR was recovered from a man in his 60s who had recovered from COVID-19. The chain couples TRBV27 to TRBJ2-7; 8 bases are shared with TRBD1. The sequenced material came from PBMCs or T cells enriched from blood (not recorded which). CDR3 in amino acids: CASRRTGKSYEQYF. The CDR3 DNA reads as TGTGCCAGCAGACGGACAGGGAAGTCGTACGAGCAGTACTTC.